This is a list of T cell receptor beta chains from one sample in a study of blood T cell repertoires in COVID-19. Only in-frame clones appear in the TCRdb table, and some are missing; sequencing was by immunoSEQ multiplex PCR. The sample holds about 380,000 clones, over 65% seen once. The sample consisted of peripheral blood. The source of these receptors is a human donor with acute or convalescent COVID-19. The donor label of this sample is uncertain. CDR3s include the opening cysteine and the closing phenylalanine or tryptophan. D genes are given only for firm matches. Part of the rows lack a size; the others show once, few, many or a class for expanded clones.

D gene	J gene	clone size	V gene	CDR3 DNA	CDR3 protein
.	TRBJ2-2	.	TRBV4-1	TGCGCCAGCAGCCAAGATTGGGGCAGCCTAAACACCGGGGAGCTGTTTTTT	CASSQDWGSLNTGELFF
.	TRBJ1-4	few	TRBV7-2	TGTGCCAGCAGCATATATCAAGGGGCTAATGAAAAACTGTTTTTT	CASSIYQGANEKLFF
.	TRBJ2-3	.	TRBV11-3	TGTGCCAGCAGCCACAACACAGATACGCAGTATTTT	CASSHNTDTQYF
.	TRBJ1-6	.	TRBV2	TGTGCCAGCAGGACAGGATCCCTACCGTATTCACCCCTCCACTTT	CASRTGSLPYSPLHF
TRBD1	TRBJ1-3	.	TRBV6-4	TGTGCCATCCTGTGTGATAGCCCGGACAGGTGGGGAAACACCATATATTTT	CAILCDSPDRWGNTIYF
TRBD1	TRBJ2-5	few	TRBV3-1/TRBV3-2	TGTGCCAGCAGCCCACAGGGGCTCCGGGAGACCCAGTACTTC	CASSPQGLRETQYF
.	TRBJ1-1	.	TRBV4-1	TGCGCCAGCAGCCAAGTCCGAGGAACTGAAGCTTTCTTT	CASSQVRGTEAFF
TRBD2	TRBJ2-1	.	TRBV7-9	TGTGCCAGCAGCTTCGGCGGGGGGATGGGTGGTGAGCAGTTCTTC	CASSFGGGMGGEQFF
TRBD1	TRBJ1-2	.	TRBV5-4	TGTGCCAGCAGCCTTGGGACAGGGGGTTTCTATGGCTACACCTTC	CASSLGTGGFYGYTF
TRBD2	TRBJ2-3	.	TRBV7-9	TGTGCCAGCAGCTCTAGCGGGAGGGCCCGTAATACGCAGTATTTT	CASSSSGRARNTQYF
.	TRBJ2-3	.	TRBV2	TGTGCCACCCTTGGGGGGTCGACAGATACGCAGTATTTT	CATLGGSTDTQYF
.	TRBJ1-3	.	TRBV9	TGTGCCAGCAGCCCCCAGGGTAACACCATATATTTT	CASSPQGNTIYF
TRBD1	TRBJ1-2	.	TRBV5-1	TGCGCCAGCAGCCTCACAGGGGAGAGTTATGGCTACACCTTC	CASSLTGESYGYTF
.	TRBJ1-2	.	TRBV9	TGTGCCAGCAGCGTAACCGACCAACGGGACTATGGCTACACCTTC	CASSVTDQRDYGYTF
.	TRBJ2-7	.	TRBV6-5	TGTGCCAGCTCACGGTCGGGGTTCGAGCAGTACTTC	CASSRSGFEQYF
.	TRBJ1-1	.	TRBV7-2	TGTGCCAGCAGCAAAGACTGGAACACTGAAGCTTTCTTT	CASSKDWNTEAFF
TRBD1	TRBJ2-2	.	TRBV7-9	TGTGCCAGCAGTTTTCCGGGACAGCGCACCGGGGAGCTGTTTTTT	CASSFPGQRTGELFF
.	TRBJ1-1	.	TRBV19	TGTGCCAGTAGGGCCCAAAGGCAGGGGACGAACACTGAAGCTTTCTTT	CASRAQRQGTNTEAFF
.	TRBJ1-5	.	TRBV4-2	TGTGCCAGCAGCCAAGACTCGAATCAGCCCCAGCATTTT	CASSQDSNQPQHF
.	TRBJ2-1	.	TRBV5-6	TGTGCCAGCAGCTTTCGACAGACCCCCAATGAGCAGTTCTTC	CASSFRQTPNEQFF
TRBD2	TRBJ2-2	.	TRBV6-6	TGTGCCAGCACCAAACTAGCGGGAGCCGGGGAGCTGTTTTTT	CASTKLAGAGELFF
TRBD1	TRBJ2-7	.	TRBV28	TGTGCCAGCAGTTTATCGGGACAGATTTCCTACGAGCAGTACTTC	CASSLSGQISYEQYF
.	TRBJ2-5	.	TRBV24-1	TGTGCCACCAGTGACGCCGGGGGTAATCAAGAGACCCAGTACTTC	CATSDAGGNQETQYF
TRBD1	TRBJ1-1	once	TRBV27	TGTGCCAGCAGTCACCTAATTGGGACAGGGGGCACTGAAGCTTTCTTT	CASSHLIGTGGTEAFF
TRBD2	TRBJ2-7	.	TRBV30	TGTGCCTGGGCTAGCGGGGGGGCCTCCTACGAGCAGTACTTC	CAWASGGASYEQYF
.	TRBJ1-1	.	TRBV10-1	TGCGCCAGCACTCCAGAATGGGACACTGACGCTGGGAACACTGAAGCTTTCTTT	CASTPEWDTDAGNTEAFF
.	TRBJ2-3	.	TRBV5-8	TGTGCCAGCAGCAGGACTCATCGGGATACGCAGTATTTT	CASSRTHRDTQYF
TRBD1	TRBJ1-2	.	TRBV11-2	TGTGCCAGCAGTCTTATGGACAGGGGGCATTATGGCTACACCTTC	CASSLMDRGHYGYTF
.	TRBJ1-1	.	TRBV6-5	TGTGCCAGCAGTTACCGACAGCAGATCAACACTGAAGCTTTCTTT	CASSYRQQINTEAFF
.	TRBJ1-6	.	TRBV3-1/TRBV3-2	TGTGCCAGCAGCCTCAGGCCCGGCGGGAATTCACCCCTCCACTTT	CASSLRPGGNSPLHF
.	TRBJ1-5	.	TRBV28	TGTGCCAGCAGTTGGGGGGAGAGCAATCAGCCCCAGCATTTT	CASSWGESNQPQHF
.	TRBJ2-5	.	TRBV10-3	TGTGCCATCAGTGAGGGGGAGCTCGATAGGACCCAGTACTTC	CAISEGELDRTQYF
.	TRBJ1-4	.	TRBV2	TGTGCCAGCAGGCGGGAAGAAAAACTGTTTTTT	CASRREEKLFF
.	TRBJ1-1	.	TRBV20-1	TGCAGTGCCCGTAGCGCTCCCGAAGCTTTCTTT	CSARSAPEAFF
.	TRBJ1-1	.	TRBV25-1	TGTGCCAGCAGTGAAAACAGGGTGACTGAAGCTTTCTTT	CASSENRVTEAFF
.	TRBJ1-2	.	TRBV4-1	TGCGCCAGCAGCCAAGTGCCTTTCGGAGCTAACTATGGCTACACCTTC	CASSQVPFGANYGYTF
.	TRBJ2-6	.	TRBV6-5	TGTGCCAGCAGCCCCCCAGGGGTTGGGGCCAACGTCCTGACTTTC	CASSPPGVGANVLTF
TRBD1	TRBJ1-5	.	TRBV30	TGTGCCTGGGACAGGGGGGTTCAGCCCCAGCATTTT	CAWDRGVQPQHF
TRBD2	TRBJ2-1	.	TRBV18	TGTGCCAGCTCCCCGAGGACTAGCGGGGTCCTCAATGAGCAGTTCTTC	CASSPRTSGVLNEQFF
TRBD1	TRBJ2-5	.	TRBV2	TGTGCCAGCAGGAAAACAGGGGGCCGCGAGACCCAGTACTTC	CASRKTGGRETQYF
.	TRBJ2-3	once	TRBV5-8	TGTGCCAGCAGCCTTGGACAGTTTCCTAGCACAGATACGCAGTATTTT	CASSLGQFPSTDTQYF
TRBD1	TRBJ2-7	.	TRBV12-3/TRBV12-4	TGTGCCAGCAGGGGACAGCCTTACTACGAGCAGTACTTC	CASRGQPYYEQYF
TRBD2	TRBJ2-1	.	TRBV7-9	TGTGCCAGCAGCTCCCCCGGACTAGCGGTAGACAATGAGCAGTTCTTC	CASSSPGLAVDNEQFF
.	TRBJ1-2	few	TRBV11-2	TGTGCCAGCAGCTTAGAGCGGGGTAGTTACTATGGCTACACCTTC	CASSLERGSYYGYTF
TRBD1	TRBJ1-1	.	TRBV9	TGTGCCAGCAGCGGCCAGGGGGCCGGTGAAGCTTTCTTT	CASSGQGAGEAFF
TRBD1	TRBJ2-5	.	TRBV5-5	TGTGCCAGCAGCTTGCGACAGGGTGGTGAGACCCAGTACTTC	CASSLRQGGETQYF
TRBD1	TRBJ1-1	.	TRBV6-2/TRBV6-3	TGTGCCAGCAGTGGACAGGGGGTCTTGACTGAAGCTTTCTTT	CASSGQGVLTEAFF
.	TRBJ2-3	.	TRBV2	TGTGCCAGCACGGGGAACGGCCTAGATACGCAGTATTTT	CASTGNGLDTQYF